Below, 14 T cell receptor beta chains from the same sample are listed, as sequenced in a study of tumor-infiltrating lymphocytes in primary liver carcinoma. Scientists recovered RNA and DNA together from approximately 20-30 mg of unsorted bulk tissue. A constant-region primer served to make TCR beta cDNA from about 0.45 ug total RNA. Investigators got TCR beta libraries out of three nested multiplex PCR rounds, done with slightly modified ARM-PCR. The study ran its first two PCR rounds for 9 to 10 cycles each, using TRBV1-TRBV30 forward primers and a C-beta reverse primer. TCRdb re-analysed the multiplex PCR reads in MiXCR, keeping a single row per CDR3 protein. This repertoire shows 70,000 to 85,000 distinct CDR3 sequences, 70% to 80% found once; its top ten account for around 13%. Sequencing used liver tumor tissue from sampling region 4. Subset of the sample: tumor region T4, right-lateral pole. The receptors here all came from an older woman with primary liver carcinoma and hepatitis B virus infection.

The rearrangement links TRBV12-3 or TRBV12-4 to TRBJ2-5, with D perhaps matching TRBD2 (6 bases). This CDR3 contains 13 residues. With 11 bases removed from V and 2 bases from J, the gap between germline ends came to 15 bases. CDR3 DNA sequence: TGTGCCGGCGGAAAGCTAGCGCAAGAGACCCAGTACTTC. Protein sequence: CAGGKLAQETQYF.

Concerning this clonotype: Being one base from a much bigger clone, this may be a read error. V is TRBV28 and J is TRBJ2-5, with D tentatively TRBD2 (5 bases). The CDR3 totals 13 residues. Germline V CDR1 and CDR2: MDHEN, SYDVKM. The CDR3 here is CASSTGLGEIQYF. CDR3 coding DNA: TGTGCCAGCAGTACCGGACTGGGTGAGATCCAGTACTTC.

Of note for this clonotype: This sequence may be a read error, since a much larger clone differs from it by one base. This chain links TRBV28 with TRBJ2-6, with D perhaps matching TRBD1 (5 bases). The CDR3 is 18 residues long. The germline V gene encodes CDR1 MDHEN and CDR2 SYDVKM. V was trimmed by 6 bases and J by 1 base, leaving 19 bases between them. The CDR3, as DNA: TGTGCCAGCAGGCAGTCTAGGACAACTTCGTCTGGGGCCAACGTCCTGACTTTC. Its protein is CASRQSRTTSSGANVLTF.

As regards this clonotype: Possible read error: a much larger clone is one base away. In DNA form, the CDR3 reads TGTGCCAGCAGTCTGACCGGGAGAGCGTACAATGAGCAGTTCTTC. This gives the protein CASSLTGRAYNEQFF. V usage is TRBV28 and J usage is TRBJ2-1; perhaps TRBD2 as D (6 bases). V was trimmed by 5 bases and J by 4 bases, leaving 15 bases between them. Germline CDR1 is MDHEN and CDR2 is SYDVKM. The CDR3 spans 15 residues.

This clonotype showed up just once. CDR3 region: CSVEMAGSDNEQFF. DNA of the CDR3: TGCAGCGTTGAAATGGCAGGATCAGACAATGAGCAGTTCTTC. This chain joins TRBV29-1 and TRBJ2-1, with D uncertain. CDR1 and CDR2 (germline): SQVTM, ANQGSEA. This CDR3 contains 14 residues. V gave up 2 bases and J gave up 5 bases, with 13 bases separating them.

With regard to this clonotype: The CDR3 carries no conserved terminal phenylalanine or tryptophan, so it likely arises from a read error. The chain carries TRBV6-5 and TRBJ1-5; D might be TRBD1 (5 bases). Between the trimmed V and J ends, which lost 2 bases and 5 bases, there was a span of 7 bases. The CDR3 is made up of 13 amino acids. Germline CDR1 reads MNHEY; CDR2 reads SVGAGI. The CDR3 loop reads CASSYAGDQPQHL. The CDR3 nucleotides read TGTGCCAGCAGTTACGCGGGGGATCAGCCCCAGCATTTA.

For this clonotype: A read error may explain this, as a much larger clone is one base away. The chain is built from TRBV6-1 and TRBJ2-2, with D perhaps matching TRBD1 (5 bases). Per germline, CDR1 MNHNS and CDR2 SASEGT. CDR3 length: 15 amino acids. The CDR3 nucleotides read TGTGTCCCGGGCTCAAGACAGCCCCAATACGGGGAGCTGTTTTTT. Translated: CVPGSRQPQYGELFF.

This clonotype was detected only a few times. V gene TRBV7-3 combines with J gene TRBJ2-7; D might be TRBD2 (6 bases). V was shortened by 2 bases and J by 4 bases, with 9 bases between the two germline ends. The V gene's germline CDR1 is SGHTA and CDR2 FQGTGA. The CDR3 totals 13 residues. Here the CDR3 reads CASSLGTEYEQYF. The CDR3 nucleotides read TGTGCCAGCAGCTTAGGGACTGAGTACGAGCAGTACTTC.

Note on this clonotype: A much bigger clone sits one base away, suggesting this may be a read error. V usage is TRBV5-1 and J usage is TRBJ1-4, with 8 bases matching TRBD1. After removal of 4 bases from V and 1 base from J, the junction contained 6 bases not matched to a gene. The germline V gene encodes CDR1 SGHRS and CDR2 YFSETQ. The CDR3 totals 16 residues. Here the CDR3 reads CASSTGQGGTNEKLFF. CDR3 in DNA: TGCGCCAGCAGCACTGGACAGGGAGGAACTAATGAAAAACTGTTTTTT.

As concerns this clonotype: One base away lies a much larger clone, so this may be a sequencing read error. The chain employs TRBV5-1 and TRBJ1-1; D is unresolved. Trimming stripped 7 bases from V and 1 base from J, with 11 bases between. This CDR3 contains 13 residues. Germline-derived CDR1 and CDR2 are SGHRS and YFSETQ. Written as DNA, the CDR3 is TGCGCCAGCGGCTGGCAACAGAACACTGAAGCTTTCTTT. It is translated as CASGWQQNTEAFF.

To note about this clonotype: One base away lies a much larger clone, so this may be a sequencing read error. The chain couples TRBV10-3 to TRBJ1-4; no definite D call. Trimming took off 4 bases at V and 0 bases at J, with 6 bases between the two ends. Germline assignment: CDR1 ENHRY and CDR2 SYGVKD. CDR3 length equals 14 residues. The CDR3 here is CAISVAATNEKLFF. In DNA, the CDR3 is TGTGCCATCAGTGTAGCTGCAACTAATGAAAAACTGTTTTTT.

Turning to this clonotype: This CDR3 fails to terminate in the conserved phenylalanine or tryptophan, so it likely reflects a read error. This chain uses TRBV6-5 with TRBJ1-6; D uncertain. Germline V gene sequence: CDR1 MNHEY, CDR2 SVGAGI. This CDR3 is 15 amino acids long. CDR3 loop: CASSSDKPPFSPLHS. In DNA form, the CDR3 reads TGTGCCAGTAGTTCGGATAAGCCTCCCTTTTCACCCCTCCACTCT.

With respect to this clonotype: The junction differs from germline at one of its ends, possibly a read error. This chain connects TRBV10-3 to TRBJ2-3; 8 bases fit TRBD2. The CDR3 totals 14 residues. Looked up from germline, CDR1 is ENHRY and CDR2 is SYGVKD. The CDR3 DNA reads TGTGCCATCAGTCTAAGCGGGAGAAGAGAGACCCAGTACTTT. Encoded protein: CAISLSGRRETQYF.

The rearrangement joins TRBV28 to TRBJ2-7; 7 positions agree with TRBD2. CDR3 length: 16 residues. J lost 4 bases, V lost 8 bases, and 17 bases had no gene match. Germline CDR1 is MDHEN and CDR2 is SYDVKM. CDR3: CASCVGGVGGIYEQYF. The CDR3 DNA is TGTGCCAGCTGTGTTGGGGGGGTGGGAGGTATATACGAGCAGTACTTC.